This T cell receptor beta chain is from a study of blood T cell repertoires in COVID-19 (TCRdb year 2020). Context from the whole study: The collaborator samples originated in the United States, Italy and Spain and spanned the acute and convalescent phases of COVID-19. The material from the prospective study consisted of cDNA or gDNA derived from T cells, B-cell-depleted T cells, or PBMCs. Where available, HLA class I and class II types were taken from metadata supplied by the sample provider and were not determined by assay-based typing. The sample metadata nearly always contained a de-identified subject ID, COVID-19 status, age in years and sex. The repertoires were made available in a free public database intended to serve as a resource for research on the immune response to SARS-CoV-2. Subjects who had been exposed to COVID-19, were actively infected with it, or had recovered from it provided the deeply sampled blood TCRbeta repertoires that made up the dataset. The samples were drawn from two sources: the first 160 participants of the ongoing ImmuneRACE study, and over 1,000 subjects contributed by 6 global collaborators. Study-wide conclusions, independent of this receptor: Clinical and demographic metadata were provided uncurated, with the amount varying by source and participant.

In regard to this clone: It lacks a known antigen. Base qualities are not at hand, and no much larger clone is one base apart.

TCRbeta CDR3 regions were amplified from genomic DNA by means of the immunoSEQ Assay, a bias-controlled multiplex PCR. On the study's bioinformatics: Nucleated cell counts per sample were estimated from amplification of reference gene primers within the assay. Sequence reads were collapsed and filtered to measure the absolute abundance of every unique TCRbeta CDR3 rearrangement. For each sample, productive Simpson clonality was calculated as the square root of Simpson's diversity index across productive rearrangements. TCRdb carries this immuneACCESS record with in-frame sequences only. Its versions omit some clonotypes, under half of them owing to an unresolved V gene in the studies checked, with the rest unexplained. That table supplies the V and J calls and clone size; D and trimming were determined from the DNA. Recorded for this sample are 85,000 to 90,000 clones; around 80% of them occurred a single time. More than 1% of the sample comes from the top ten.

Counted from cysteine to phenylalanine, this CDR3 has 15 amino acids. Of all the DNA, just the CDR3 is kept, 45 bases in frame from base 1. Trimming at the junction amounts to 3 bases on V and 1 base on J, and the germline ends lie 12 bases apart. The germline V gene encodes CDR1 LGHDT and CDR2 YNNKEL (reference sequence). The collaborating institutions used their own protocols to collect whole blood in K2EDTA tubes. For TCRbeta analysis, collaborators shipped samples in one of three forms: frozen whole blood, isolated PBMCs, or DNA extracted from either of those sample types. In this chain, TRBV3-1 (or the pseudogene TRBV3-2) is recombined with TRBJ1-2; a tentative D match to TRBD1 spans 5 bases. The receptor was derived from a woman of 80 years or more with acute or convalescent COVID-19. The sequenced sample consisted of peripheral blood. The nucleotide sequence is TGTGCCAGCAGCCATCCCCCGGGGGGTAACTATGGCTACACCTTC. The resulting protein is CASSHPPGGNYGYTF.